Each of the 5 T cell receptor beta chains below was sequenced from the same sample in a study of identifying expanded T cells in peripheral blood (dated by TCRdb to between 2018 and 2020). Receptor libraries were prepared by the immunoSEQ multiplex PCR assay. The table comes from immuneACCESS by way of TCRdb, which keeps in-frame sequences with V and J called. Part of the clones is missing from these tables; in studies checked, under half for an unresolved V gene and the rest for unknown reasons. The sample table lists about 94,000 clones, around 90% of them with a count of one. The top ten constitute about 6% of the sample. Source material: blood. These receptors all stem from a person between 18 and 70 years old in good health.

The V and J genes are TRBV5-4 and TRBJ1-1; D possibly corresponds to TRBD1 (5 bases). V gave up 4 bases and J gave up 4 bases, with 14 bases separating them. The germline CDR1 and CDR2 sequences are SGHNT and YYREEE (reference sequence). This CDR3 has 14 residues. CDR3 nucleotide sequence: TGTGCCAGCAGCCTGGGACTTGGGAGCACTGAAGCTTTCTTT. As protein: CASSLGLGSTEAFF. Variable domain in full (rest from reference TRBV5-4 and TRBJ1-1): ETGVTQSPTHLIKTRGQQVTLRCSSQSGHNTVSWYQQALGQGPQFIFQYYREEENGRGNFPPRFSGLQFPNYSSELNVNALELDDSALYLCASSLGLGSTEAFFGQGTRLTVV.

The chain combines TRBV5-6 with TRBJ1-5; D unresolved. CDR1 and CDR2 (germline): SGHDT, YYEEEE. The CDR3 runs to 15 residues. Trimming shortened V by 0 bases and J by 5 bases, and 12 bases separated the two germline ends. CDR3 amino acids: CASSLAGYSYQPQHF. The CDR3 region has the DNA TGTGCCAGCAGCTTGGCCGGGTACAGCTATCAGCCCCAGCATTTT.

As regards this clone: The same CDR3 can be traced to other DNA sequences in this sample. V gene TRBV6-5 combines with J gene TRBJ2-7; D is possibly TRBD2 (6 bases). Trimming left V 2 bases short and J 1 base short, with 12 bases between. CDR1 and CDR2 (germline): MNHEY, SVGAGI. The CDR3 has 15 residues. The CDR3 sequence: CASSYDRDSSYEQYF. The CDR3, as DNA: TGTGCCAGCAGTTACGATCGGGACTCTTCCTACGAGCAGTACTTC.

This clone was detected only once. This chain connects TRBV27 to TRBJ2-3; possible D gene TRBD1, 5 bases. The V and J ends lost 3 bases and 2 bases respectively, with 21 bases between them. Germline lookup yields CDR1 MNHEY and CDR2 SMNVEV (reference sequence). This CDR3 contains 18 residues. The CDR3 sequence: CASSFLMAGIYSTDTQYF. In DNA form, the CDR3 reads TGTGCCAGCAGTTTCCTCATGGCAGGGATTTACTCCACAGATACGCAGTATTTT.

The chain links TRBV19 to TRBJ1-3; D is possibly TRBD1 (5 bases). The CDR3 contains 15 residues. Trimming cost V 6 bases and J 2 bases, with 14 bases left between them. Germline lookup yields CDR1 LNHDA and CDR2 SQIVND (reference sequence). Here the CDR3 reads CASSGTLTPGNTIYF. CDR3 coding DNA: TGTGCCAGTAGCGGGACTCTAACCCCTGGAAACACCATATATTTT.